The source of this T cell receptor (beta chain) is a study of shared clonotypes between healthy human individuals. Turning to the study itself: Donors consisted of a couple of women and three men between 18 and 49.

Profiling relied on immunoSEQ multiplex PCR, and the TCRdb table lists in-frame clones only, not all of them. The sample has some 2,500,000 clones, 85% to 95% seen once; the top ten hold more than 0.35%. The receptor was derived from a man between 18 and 29 years old in good health. Some clones in this sample may be carry-over from other donors' samples. The sequenced material came from naive CD4+ T cells from PBMCs. Subset noted: CD45RA+ positively selected.

The CDR3 region has the DNA TGTGCCAGCAGCTTAATAGGCGCGGTCTCTGGAAACACCATATATTTT. Its translation is CASSLIGAVSGNTIYF. The chain carries TRBV11-2 and TRBJ1-3, with D uncertain. Germline CDR1 reads SGHAT; CDR2 reads FQNNGV. The CDR3 extends over 16 amino acids. Trimming pared 2 bases from V and 0 bases from J, leaving 11 bases between.